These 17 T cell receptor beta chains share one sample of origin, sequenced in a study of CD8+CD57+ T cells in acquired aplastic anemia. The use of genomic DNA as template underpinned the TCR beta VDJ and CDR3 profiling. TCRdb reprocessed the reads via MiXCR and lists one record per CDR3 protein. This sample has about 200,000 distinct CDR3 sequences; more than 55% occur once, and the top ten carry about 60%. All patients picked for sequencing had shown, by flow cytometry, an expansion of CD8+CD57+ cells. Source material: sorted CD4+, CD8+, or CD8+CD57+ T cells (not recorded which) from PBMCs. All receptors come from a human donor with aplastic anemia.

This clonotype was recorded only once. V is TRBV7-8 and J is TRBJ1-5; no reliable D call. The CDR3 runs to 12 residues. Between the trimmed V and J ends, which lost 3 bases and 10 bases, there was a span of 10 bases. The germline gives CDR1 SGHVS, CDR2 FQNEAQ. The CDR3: CASSLREHPQHF. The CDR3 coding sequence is TGTGCCAGCAGCTTGAGAGAACATCCCCAGCATTTT.

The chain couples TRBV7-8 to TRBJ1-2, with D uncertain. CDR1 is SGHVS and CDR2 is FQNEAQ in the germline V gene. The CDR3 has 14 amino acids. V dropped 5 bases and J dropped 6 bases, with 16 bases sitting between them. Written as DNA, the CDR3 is TGTGCCAGCAGCACCCTCACACGGAACCATGGCTACACCTTC. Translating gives CASSTLTRNHGYTF.

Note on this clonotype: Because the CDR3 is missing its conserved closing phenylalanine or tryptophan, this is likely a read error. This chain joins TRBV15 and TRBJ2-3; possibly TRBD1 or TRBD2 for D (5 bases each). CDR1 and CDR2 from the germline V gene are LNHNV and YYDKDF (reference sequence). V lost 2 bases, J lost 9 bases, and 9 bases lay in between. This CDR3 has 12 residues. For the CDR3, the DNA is TGTGCCACCAGCAGATCCGGGACCACGCAGTATCTT. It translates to CATSRSGTTQYL.

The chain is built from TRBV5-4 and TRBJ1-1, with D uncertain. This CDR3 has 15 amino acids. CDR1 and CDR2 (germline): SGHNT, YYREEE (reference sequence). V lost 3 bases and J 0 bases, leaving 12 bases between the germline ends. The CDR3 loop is CASSSERRMNTEAFF. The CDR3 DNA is TGTGCCAGCAGCTCCGAACGTAGAATGAACACTGAAGCTTTCTTT.

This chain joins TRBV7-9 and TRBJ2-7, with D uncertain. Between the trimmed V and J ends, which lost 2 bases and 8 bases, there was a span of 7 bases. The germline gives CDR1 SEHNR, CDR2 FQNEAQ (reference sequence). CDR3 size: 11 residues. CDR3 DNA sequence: TGTGCCAGCAGCTTACCCGAAAAGCAGTACTTC. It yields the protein CASSLPEKQYF.

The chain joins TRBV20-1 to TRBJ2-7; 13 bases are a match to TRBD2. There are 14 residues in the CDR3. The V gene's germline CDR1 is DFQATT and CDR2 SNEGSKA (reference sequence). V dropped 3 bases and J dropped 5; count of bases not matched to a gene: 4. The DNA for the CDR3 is TGCAGTGCTAGGAGGACTAGCGGGGGCCACGAGCAGTACTTC. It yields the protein CSARRTSGGHEQYF.

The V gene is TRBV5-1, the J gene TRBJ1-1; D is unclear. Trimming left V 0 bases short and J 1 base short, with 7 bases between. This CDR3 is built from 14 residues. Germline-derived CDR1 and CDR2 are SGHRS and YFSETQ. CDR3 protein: CASSLEGPNTEAFF. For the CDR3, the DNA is TGCGCCAGCAGCTTGGAAGGTCCGAACACTGAAGCTTTCTTT.

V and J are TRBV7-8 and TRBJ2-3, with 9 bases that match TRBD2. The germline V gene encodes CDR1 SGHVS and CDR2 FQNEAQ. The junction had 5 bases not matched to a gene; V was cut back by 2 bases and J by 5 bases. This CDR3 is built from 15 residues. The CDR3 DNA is TGTGCCAGCAGCTTAAGCGGGGGGTGGGAAGATACGCAGTATTTT. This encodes CASSLSGGWEDTQYF. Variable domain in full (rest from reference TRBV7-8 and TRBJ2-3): GAGVSQSPRYKVAKRGQDVALRCDPISGHVSLFWYQQALGQGPEFLTYFQNEAQLDKSGLPSDRFFAERPEGSVSTLKIQRTQQEDSAVYLCASSLSGGWEDTQYFGPGTRLTVL.

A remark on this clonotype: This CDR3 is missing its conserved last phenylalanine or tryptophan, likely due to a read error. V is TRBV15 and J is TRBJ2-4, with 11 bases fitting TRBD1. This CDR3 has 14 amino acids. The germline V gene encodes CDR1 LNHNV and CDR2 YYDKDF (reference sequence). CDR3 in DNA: TGTGCCGCCAGACAGGACAGGGGGCCTAGCATTCAGTACCTC. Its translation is CAARQDRGPSIQYL.

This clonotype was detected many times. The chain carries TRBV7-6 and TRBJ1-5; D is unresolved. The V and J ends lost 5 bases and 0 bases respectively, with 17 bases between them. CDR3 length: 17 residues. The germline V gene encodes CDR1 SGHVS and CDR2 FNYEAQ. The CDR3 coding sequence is TGTGCCAGCAGCCTACCCCCGGACGGCTATAGCAATCAGCCCCAGCATTTT. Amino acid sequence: CASSLPPDGYSNQPQHF.

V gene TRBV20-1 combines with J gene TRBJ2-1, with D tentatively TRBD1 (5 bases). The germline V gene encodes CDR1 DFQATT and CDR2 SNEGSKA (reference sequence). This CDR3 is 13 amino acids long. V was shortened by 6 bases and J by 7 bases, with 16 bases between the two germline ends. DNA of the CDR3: TGCAGTGCAGGGGAAAACGTGTGGAATGAGCAGTTCTTC. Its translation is CSAGENVWNEQFF.

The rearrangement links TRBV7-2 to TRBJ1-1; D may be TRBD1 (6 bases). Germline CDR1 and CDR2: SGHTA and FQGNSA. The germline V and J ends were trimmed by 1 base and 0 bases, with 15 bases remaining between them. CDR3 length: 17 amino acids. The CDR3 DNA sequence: TGTGCCAGCAGCTTAGTAGACAGGCCCCGCGTGAACACTGAAGCTTTCTTT. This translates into CASSLVDRPRVNTEAFF.

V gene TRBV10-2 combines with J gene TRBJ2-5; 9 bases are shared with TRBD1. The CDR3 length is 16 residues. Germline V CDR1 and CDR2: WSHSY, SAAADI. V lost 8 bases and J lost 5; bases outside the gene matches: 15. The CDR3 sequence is CASWGSSTGGRETQYF. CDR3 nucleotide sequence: TGCGCCAGCTGGGGGTCCTCCACAGGGGGCAGGGAGACCCAGTACTTC.

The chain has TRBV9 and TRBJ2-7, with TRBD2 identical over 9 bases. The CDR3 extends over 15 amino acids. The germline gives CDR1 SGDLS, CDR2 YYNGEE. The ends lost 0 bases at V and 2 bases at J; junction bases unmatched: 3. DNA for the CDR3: TGTGCCAGCAGCGTAGGGCTAGCGGGAACCTACGAGCAGTACTTC. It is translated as CASSVGLAGTYEQYF.

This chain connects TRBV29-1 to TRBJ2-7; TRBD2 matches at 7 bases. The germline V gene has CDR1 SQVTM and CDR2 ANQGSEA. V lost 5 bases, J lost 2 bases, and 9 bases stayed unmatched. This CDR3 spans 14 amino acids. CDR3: CSVSWGGVAYEQYF. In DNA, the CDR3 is TGCAGCGTTTCGTGGGGGGGAGTGGCCTACGAGCAGTACTTC.

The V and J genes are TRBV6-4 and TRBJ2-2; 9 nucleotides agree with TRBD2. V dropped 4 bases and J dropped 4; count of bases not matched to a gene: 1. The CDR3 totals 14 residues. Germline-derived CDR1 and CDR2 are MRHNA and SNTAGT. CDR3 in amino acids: CASSGGGATGELFF. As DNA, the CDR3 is TGTGCCAGCAGTGGCGGGGGGGCCACCGGGGAGCTGTTTTTT.

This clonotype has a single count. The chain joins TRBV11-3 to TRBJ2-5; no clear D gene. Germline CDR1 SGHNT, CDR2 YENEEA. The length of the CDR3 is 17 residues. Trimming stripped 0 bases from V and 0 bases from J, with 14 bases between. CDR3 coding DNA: TGTGCCAGCAGCTTAGATTATTCGGAGTGGTACCAAGAGACCCAGTACTTC. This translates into CASSLDYSEWYQETQYF. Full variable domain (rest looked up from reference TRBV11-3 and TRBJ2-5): EAGVVQSPRYKIIEKKQPVAFWCNPISGHNTLYWYLQNLGQGPELLIRYENEEAVDDSQLPKDRFSAERLKGVDSTLKIQPAELGDSAVYLCASSLDYSEWYQETQYFGPGTRLLVL.